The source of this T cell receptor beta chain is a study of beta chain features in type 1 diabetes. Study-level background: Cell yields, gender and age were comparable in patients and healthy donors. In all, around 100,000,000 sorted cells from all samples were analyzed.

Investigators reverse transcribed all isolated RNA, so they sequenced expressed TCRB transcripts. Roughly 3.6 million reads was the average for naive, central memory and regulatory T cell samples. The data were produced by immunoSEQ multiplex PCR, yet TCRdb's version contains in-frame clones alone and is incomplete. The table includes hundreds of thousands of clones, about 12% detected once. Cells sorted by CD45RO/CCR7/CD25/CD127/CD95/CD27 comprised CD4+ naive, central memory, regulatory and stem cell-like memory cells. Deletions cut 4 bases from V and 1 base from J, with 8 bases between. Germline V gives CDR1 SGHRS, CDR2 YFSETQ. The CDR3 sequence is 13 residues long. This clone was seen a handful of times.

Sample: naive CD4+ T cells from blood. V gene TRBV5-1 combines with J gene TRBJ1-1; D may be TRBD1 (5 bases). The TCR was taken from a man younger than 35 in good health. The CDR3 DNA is TGCGCCAGCAGCAACGGACAGAACACTGAAGCTTTCTTT. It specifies CASSNGQNTEAFF.